The 12 T cell receptor beta chains in this list originate from one sample, sequenced in a study of blood T cell repertoires in COVID-19 (dated by TCRdb to 2019 to 2021). The library was obtained by the immunoSEQ multiplex PCR assay. The table comes from immuneACCESS by way of TCRdb, which keeps in-frame sequences with V and J called. Part of the clones is missing from these tables; in studies checked, under half for an unresolved V gene and the rest for unknown reasons. Present in this sample are 250,000 to 300,000 clones, 75% to 95% of which were seen just once. Of the sample, 1.1% is held by the ten largest clones. Sequencing was performed on PBMCs or T cells enriched from blood (not recorded which). The receptors shown here come from a woman in her thirties who had recovered from COVID-19.

The chain couples TRBV28 to TRBJ2-1, with TRBD1 identical over 9 bases. V shed 6 bases and J 4 bases; nucleotides not matched to a gene: 7. The CDR3 sequence is 15 residues long. CDR1 and CDR2 from the germline V gene are MDHEN and SYDVKM. The CDR3, as DNA: TGTGCCAGCAGACCCGGGACAGGGACTTACAATGAGCAGTTCTTC. It is translated as CASRPGTGTYNEQFF. The full variable domain, its missing parts supplied by reference TRBV28 and TRBJ2-1, is DVKVTQSSRYLVKRTGEKVFLECVQDMDHENMFWYRQDPGLGLRLIYFSYDVKMKEKGDIPEGYSVSREKKERFSLILESASTNQTSMYLCASRPGTGTYNEQFFGPGTRLTVL.

The chain combines TRBV6-2 or TRBV6-3 with TRBJ1-1, with TRBD1 identical over 9 bases. CDR1 is MNHEY and CDR2 is SVGEGT in the germline V gene. V lost 0 bases to trimming and J lost 4 bases; unmatched junction nucleotides: 6. The CDR3 length is 16 residues. The CDR3 nucleotides are TGTGCCAGCAGTTACTCAGGACAGGGGTTACCCACTGAAGCTTTCTTT. This codes for CASSYSGQGLPTEAFF.

The chain recombines TRBV7-2 with TRBJ2-1; TRBD2 might be the D (6 bases). Germline V gene lookup returns CDR1 SGHTA and CDR2 FQGNSA. The V gene lost 5 bases and the J gene lost 10 bases, with 21 bases spanning the gap. This CDR3 region has 15 residues. The CDR3 DNA is TGTGCCAGCAGCCCGCCTAAGTTAGCGGCTATCGAGCAGTTCTTC. Translating gives CASSPPKLAAIEQFF.

This clone is a singleton in its sample. The chain is built from TRBV30 and TRBJ2-7; the D gene is possibly TRBD1 (5 bases). Germline CDR1 is GTSNPN and CDR2 is SVGIG (reference sequence). V lost 2 bases and J 6 bases, leaving 14 bases between the germline ends. The CDR3 totals 13 residues. The CDR3 DNA reads as TGTGCCTGGAGTCCAGGGTCTCCTGGCGAGCAGTACTTC. It is translated as CAWSPGSPGEQYF.

V gene TRBV3-1 (or the pseudogene TRBV3-2) combines with J gene TRBJ2-7, with D unclear. The V gene lost 4 bases and the J gene lost 0 bases, with 4 bases spanning the gap. The CDR3 has 12 residues. Germline V CDR1 and CDR2: LGHDT, YNNKEL (reference sequence). In nucleotides, the CDR3 is TGTGCCAGCAGCCTGAGCTCCTACGAGCAGTACTTC. Protein product: CASSLSSYEQYF.

This rearrangement joins TRBV7-9 to TRBJ1-5; possibly TRBD1 for D (5 bases). The V end lost 3 bases, the J end lost 9 bases, and 12 bases lay between the germline ends. The CDR3 is made up of 13 amino acids. CDR1 SEHNR and CDR2 FQNEAQ come from the germline V gene (reference sequence). This CDR3 reads CASSFDTGGPQHF. As DNA, the CDR3 is TGTGCCAGCAGCTTCGACACCGGGGGGCCCCAGCATTTT. Filled out from reference TRBV7-9 and TRBJ1-5, the complete variable domain reads DTGVSQNPRHKITKRGQNVTFRCDPISEHNRLYWYRQTLGQGPEFLTYFQNEAQLEKSRLLSDRFSAERPKGSFSTLEIQRTEQGDSAMYLCASSFDTGGPQHFGDGTRLSIL.

The chain recombines TRBV4-1 with TRBJ1-5; D ambiguous. CDR3 length: 14 amino acids. With 0 bases removed from V and 9 bases from J, the gap between germline ends came to 12 bases. Germline V gene lookup returns CDR1 MGHRA and CDR2 YSYEKL. CDR3 sequence: CASSQDRTSGPQHF. In DNA form, the CDR3 reads TGCGCCAGCAGCCAAGACAGAACCTCAGGGCCCCAGCATTTT.

This chain links TRBV6-5 with TRBJ1-2; D unclear. The CDR3 totals 14 residues. CDR1 is MNHEY, CDR2 SVGAGI, per germline. Between the trimmed V and J ends, which lost 4 bases and 3 bases, there was a span of 12 bases. The CDR3 DNA follows: TGTGCCAGCAGTTCCCCGGGGAGGGACTATGGCTACACCTTC. This encodes CASSSPGRDYGYTF.

The V call is TRBV7-2, the J call TRBJ1-6; perhaps TRBD1 as D (5 bases). The CDR3 covers 14 residues. Germline V gives CDR1 SGHTA, CDR2 FQGNSA. Trimming removed 1 base at V and 4 bases at J, with 5 bases between. The CDR3 reads CASSLGTYNSPLHF. DNA for the CDR3: TGTGCCAGCAGCTTAGGGACATATAATTCACCCCTCCACTTT. Variable domain in full (rest from reference TRBV7-2 and TRBJ1-6): GAGVSQSPSNKVTEKGKDVELRCDPISGHTALYWYRQSLGQGLEFLIYFQGNSAPDKSGLPSDRFSAERTGGSVSTLTIQRTQQEDSAVYLCASSLGTYNSPLHFGNGTRLTVT.

This chain connects TRBV18 to TRBJ1-1; no clear D. This CDR3 spans 16 amino acids. Trimming shortened V by 0 bases and J by 1 base, and 12 bases separated the two germline ends. CDR1 is KGHSH, CDR2 LQKENI, per germline. CDR3 sequence reads: CASSPPERVRNTEAFF. CDR3 nucleotides: TGTGCCAGCTCACCACCGGAGCGGGTTAGGAACACTGAAGCTTTCTTT.

The rearrangement joins TRBV5-1 to TRBJ2-1; possible D gene TRBD2, 5 bases. CDR1 and CDR2 from the germline V gene are SGHRS and YFSETQ. The CDR3 spans 16 residues. Trimming took off 0 bases at V and 3 bases at J, with 13 bases between the two ends. CDR3 in amino acids: CASSLATRGLYNEQFF. Written as DNA, the CDR3 is TGCGCCAGCAGCTTGGCCACACGAGGGCTCTACAATGAGCAGTTCTTC.

The chain employs TRBV28 and TRBJ1-1; D is uncertain. This CDR3 contains 15 residues. V gave up 1 base and J gave up 0 bases, with 9 bases separating them. Germline lookup yields CDR1 MDHEN and CDR2 SYDVKM. DNA of the CDR3: TGTGCCAGCAGTTTATTGGCCCCAATGAACACTGAAGCTTTCTTT. It encodes CASSLLAPMNTEAFF.